Each of the 24 T cell receptor beta chains below was sequenced from the same sample in a study of T cells in Graves' hyperthyroidism and ophthalmopathy. RNA transcripts were the template for amplifying TCR beta CDR3 regions. Using the HTBI primer set, a first-round RT-PCR was run on the TCR CDR3. Each CDR3 protein gets one entry after TCRdb re-called the multiplex PCR reads with MiXCR. The profile shows about 700,000 distinct CDR3 sequences, 12% to 15% of them singletons. The sequenced sample was blood. The source of these receptors is a young woman with Graves' hyperthyroidism.

Many counts were recorded for this clonotype. The V gene is TRBV11-3, the J gene TRBJ2-5, with TRBD2 identical over 11 bases. The CDR3 totals 15 residues. CDR1 and CDR2 from the germline V gene are SGHNT and YENEEA. J was trimmed by 5 bases and V by 5 bases; bases with no gene match: 7. The CDR3 DNA follows: TGTGCCAGCAGCCTCCAACTAGCGGGAGTCGAGACCCAGTACTTC. The encoded protein is CASSLQLAGVETQYF.

This clonotype was picked up many times. The chain combines TRBV7-9 with TRBJ2-3; the D gene is possibly TRBD1 (6 bases). The CDR3 is 14 residues long. The ends were cut back, 5 bases at V and 4 bases at J, with 13 bases in the middle. Germline V gene sequence: CDR1 SEHNR, CDR2 FQNEAQ (reference sequence). The CDR3 here is CASSPGHRPDTQYF. CDR3 in DNA: TGTGCCAGCAGCCCGGGACATCGTCCAGATACGCAGTATTTT.

This clonotype appeared many times. The CDR3 region is CASSLREVHEQFF. The CDR3 nucleotides are TGTGCCAGCAGCTTGCGGGAGGTACATGAGCAGTTCTTC. The chain carries TRBV5-5 and TRBJ2-1, with 7 bases that match TRBD2. V shed 1 base, J shed 8 bases, and the junction held 3 bases outside the gene matches. Germline CDR1 reads SGHKS; CDR2 reads YYEKEE (reference sequence). The length of the CDR3 is 13 residues.

Many counts were recorded for this clonotype. The chain links TRBV7-8 to TRBJ2-5; a possible D gene is TRBD1 (6 bases). This CDR3 has 16 amino acids. CDR1 and CDR2 from the germline V gene are SGHVS and FQNEAQ. The V and J ends lost 5 bases and 1 base respectively, with 17 bases between them. The CDR3 DNA sequence: TGTGCCAGCAGCGGAGGAGACAGGCTAGCCCAAGAGACCCAGTACTTC. Amino acids: CASSGGDRLAQETQYF.

This sequence joins TRBV29-1 and TRBJ1-4; TRBD1 might be the D (5 bases). Germline lookup yields CDR1 SQVTM and CDR2 ANQGSEA. The CDR3 length is 17 residues. The V end lost 0 bases, the J end lost 0 bases, and 14 bases lay between the germline ends. CDR3 coding DNA: TGCAGCGTTGAAGAGGGCCGGGGACCCACAACTAATGAAAAACTGTTTTTT. It is translated as CSVEEGRGPTTNEKLFF.

V is TRBV29-1 and J is TRBJ2-5; D perhaps matches TRBD1 (6 bases). The CDR3 sequence is 14 residues long. With 5 bases removed from V and 6 bases from J, the gap between germline ends came to 19 bases. Looked up from germline, CDR1 is SQVTM and CDR2 is ANQGSEA. The CDR3 reads CSVPSLQGLKTQYF. Here the CDR3 DNA reads TGCAGCGTTCCGAGTCTACAGGGTTTGAAGACCCAGTACTTC.

The gene calls are TRBV4-1 and TRBJ2-1, with TRBD2 matching 7 bases. The CDR3 consists of 17 residues. V gave up 0 bases and J gave up 9 bases; unmatched junction bases: 14. Germline loops: CDR1 MGHRA, CDR2 YSYEKL. The CDR3 bases are TGCGCCAGCAGCCAAGATCTTAGGGAGGGCCTTTTAAGTGAGCAGTTCTTC. Amino acid sequence: CASSQDLREGLLSEQFF.

In the case of this clonotype: A read error is possible here, since a much larger clone lies one base away. The CDR3 spells CAGSLRVSPSYEQYF. Written as DNA, the CDR3 is TGTGCCGGCAGTTTGAGGGTTAGTCCCTCCTACGAGCAGTACTTC. This chain joins TRBV27 and TRBJ2-7; tentative D call: TRBD2 (5 bases). The CDR3 extends over 15 amino acids. Germline V lookup: CDR1 MNHEY, CDR2 SMNVEV (reference sequence).

This clonotype was counted between two and nine times. The chain is built from TRBV9 and TRBJ2-7, with 7 bases aligning to TRBD1. The germline CDR1 and CDR2 sequences are SGDLS and YYNGEE. This CDR3 is 15 amino acids long. V was pared by 0 bases and J by 4 bases, with 7 bases of the junction left unmatched. CDR3 coding DNA: TGTGCCAGCAGCGTAGGGGTGACAGGGATATACGAGCAGTACTTC. Its translation: CASSVGVTGIYEQYF.

There are many counts of this clonotype. The V and J genes are TRBV11-2 and TRBJ2-7; tentatively, D is TRBD2 (6 bases). The CDR3 is 15 residues long. Germline CDR1 reads SGHAT; CDR2 reads FQNNGV. V lost 3 bases and J lost 0, with 12 bases in between. CDR3 in DNA: TGTGCCAGCAGCTTGAGCGGGTGGAGCTCCTACGAGCAGTACTTC. It encodes CASSLSGWSSYEQYF.

This clonotype appeared many times. This rearrangement joins TRBV7-2 to TRBJ2-6; TRBD2 aligns across 11 bases. Germline V gene lookup returns CDR1 SGHTA and CDR2 FQGNSA. The V segment lost 7 bases and the J segment 2 bases; nucleotides outside the gene matches: 7. CDR3 size: 17 residues. The CDR3 DNA is TGTGCCAGCACAGTATATAGCGGGAGGGCTGGGGCCAACGTCCTGACTTTC. It translates to CASTVYSGRAGANVLTF.

This clonotype was counted only a few times. The gene calls are TRBV4-2 and TRBJ1-2; D is perhaps TRBD1 (5 bases). This CDR3 comprises 16 residues. CDR1 is LGHNA and CDR2 is YNFKEQ in the germline V gene. V was clipped by 0 bases and J by 6 bases, with 17 bases between them. The CDR3 DNA follows: TGTGCCAGCAGCCAAGATCCCCGGCAGGGAGGCAATGGCTACACCTTC. Translating it yields CASSQDPRQGGNGYTF.

This clonotype was counted only a few times. The CDR3 nucleotides read TGTGCCAGCTCACCAAGGACTTCTTCAAAACTCTACAATGAGCAGTTCTTC. Translating it yields CASSPRTSSKLYNEQFF. The chain is built from TRBV18 and TRBJ2-1; tentative D call: TRBD2 (5 bases). The CDR3 runs to 17 residues. Germline assignment: CDR1 KGHSH and CDR2 LQKENI. With 2 bases removed from V and 3 bases from J, the gap between germline ends came to 17 bases.

The rearrangement uses TRBV20-1 and TRBJ1-1; 11 bases are shared with TRBD1. Germline loops: CDR1 DFQATT, CDR2 SNEGSKA (reference sequence). The CDR3 length is 17 residues. Trimming cost V 1 base and J 1 base; bases outside gene matches: 8. CDR3 loop: CSARGTGQGVGNTEAFF. CDR3 DNA sequence: TGCAGTGCTAGAGGAACGGGACAGGGGGTAGGGAACACTGAAGCTTTCTTT.

The chain uses TRBV5-1 and TRBJ1-1; D is uncertain. The CDR3 sequence is 13 residues long. CDR1 is SGHRS and CDR2 is YFSETQ in the germline V gene. V was cut by 4 bases and J by 3 bases, with 10 bases left in between. CDR3 DNA sequence: TGCGCCAGCAGCCCCCCCTACCACACTGAAGCTTTCTTT. Translating gives CASSPPYHTEAFF.

In this sample, this clonotype turned up many times. The V gene is TRBV3-1, the J gene TRBJ2-3, with D tentatively TRBD2 (6 bases). Trimming took off 0 bases at V and 6 bases at J, with 16 bases between the two ends. Germline CDR1 and CDR2: LGHDT and YNNKEL (reference sequence). This CDR3 contains 16 residues. CDR3 sequence reads: CASSQDPAGLGDTQYF. Here the CDR3 DNA reads TGTGCCAGCAGCCAAGATCCGGCGGGACTTGGGGATACGCAGTATTTT.

This clonotype was observed a handful of times. This chain links TRBV4-3 with TRBJ2-3; perhaps TRBD2 as D (5 bases). Germline V gene lookup returns CDR1 LGHNA and CDR2 YSLEER. The V end lost 4 bases, the J end lost 7 bases, and 18 bases lay between the germline ends. CDR3 length equals 15 residues. The CDR3 DNA sequence: TGCGCCAGCAGCCTAGAATCCTCCGGGGTTTATACGCAGTATTTT. It specifies CASSLESSGVYTQYF.

This clonotype was observed at least ten times. This chain links TRBV3-1 with TRBJ2-1; D tentatively reads TRBD1 or TRBD2 (5 bases each). CDR1 and CDR2 (germline): LGHDT, YNNKEL (reference sequence). The CDR3 is made up of 14 amino acids. V dropped 3 bases and J dropped 9 bases, with 15 bases sitting between them. The CDR3 sequence: CASSHWGSGGEQFF. CDR3 nucleotide sequence: TGTGCCAGCAGCCACTGGGGCAGCGGAGGTGAGCAGTTCTTC.

There are many counts of this clonotype. This rearrangement joins TRBV11-3 to TRBJ2-1; 7 bases are a match to TRBD1. V was pared by 2 bases and J by 6 bases, with 7 bases of the junction left unmatched. Per the germline V gene, CDR1 is SGHNT and CDR2 is YENEEA. The CDR3 loop spans 15 amino acids. This CDR3 reads CASSLRGRIGNEQFF. CDR3 in DNA: TGTGCCAGCAGCTTAAGGGGGCGCATCGGCAATGAGCAGTTCTTC.

This clonotype has at least ten counts. The chain links TRBV27 to TRBJ2-7; no reliable D call. V lost 0 bases and J 2 bases, leaving 11 bases between the germline ends. The germline gives CDR1 MNHEY, CDR2 SMNVEV (reference sequence). The CDR3 has 15 amino acids. CDR3 loop: CASSLSADSTYEQYF. Written as DNA, the CDR3 is TGTGCCAGCAGTTTATCGGCAGACTCCACCTACGAGCAGTACTTC.

This clonotype was seen at least ten times. CDR3 protein: CASSLYQDTQYF. The CDR3 coding sequence is TGTGCCAGCAGTCTATACCAAGATACGCAGTATTTT. The genes are TRBV2 and TRBJ2-3; D not certain. Germline assignment: CDR1 SNHLY and CDR2 FYNNEI. Between the trimmed V and J ends, which lost 5 bases and 5 bases, there was a span of 8 bases. CDR3 length: 12 residues.

As for this clonotype: This could be a read error, since a much larger clone is one nucleotide away. The J gene is TRBJ2-7, the V gene TRBV3-1; TRBD2 matches at 9 bases. The J call is doubtful: the DNA matches TRBJ2-1 better. CDR3 length equals 17 residues. Looked up from germline, CDR1 is LGHDT and CDR2 is YNNKEL (reference sequence). CDR3 coding DNA: TGTGCCAGCAGCCAAAGACCGGTAGCGGGAGTAAACTACGAGCAGTTCTTC. Encoded protein: CASSQRPVAGVNYEQFF.

This clonotype has more than one count but fewer than ten. The chain uses TRBV6-5 and TRBJ1-6; D ambiguous. CDR1 and CDR2 (germline): MNHEY, SVGAGI. The CDR3 length is 17 residues. Trimming took 0 bases from V and 0 from J, leaving 9 bases between them. CDR3 protein: CASSYSPESSYNSPLHF. In DNA form, the CDR3 reads TGTGCCAGCAGTTACTCCCCAGAGAGCTCCTATAATTCACCCCTCCACTTT.

This clonotype was detected ten times or more. The chain has TRBV9 and TRBJ2-7; 8 positions agree with TRBD1. The CDR3 is 14 residues long. V dropped 0 bases and J dropped 3; count of bases not matched to a gene: 2. Germline CDR1 and CDR2: SGDLS and YYNGEE. The CDR3 nucleotides read TGTGCCAGCAGCGTAGATGACAGGGGCTACGAGCAGTACTTC. Translating gives CASSVDDRGYEQYF. Full variable domain (outside the CDR3, taken from reference TRBV9 and TRBJ2-7): DSGVTQTPKHLITATGQRVTLRCSPRSGDLSVYWYQQSLDQGLQFLIQYYNGEERAKGNILERFSAQQFPDLHSELNLSSLELGDSALYFCASSVDDRGYEQYFGPGTRLTVT.